What follows describes a single T cell receptor beta chain. Its specificity is unknown. The study ran its PCR with 60 Vbeta and 13 Jbeta primers. Generated by immunoSEQ multiplex PCR, the TCRdb table keeps only in-frame clones and is missing some. The table records 200,000 to 250,000 clones, 65% to 90% of them present only once. The entry originates in a study of cytomegalovirus exposure and HLA in healthy donors. Across the whole study: Among the 400 or so donors who were genotyped, over 70% fell in the genetic ancestry cluster that is associated with self-reported Caucasian donors.

General study points: For most TCR beta V segments, an earlier analysis put the productive rate at about 87% or about 30% of the time. Upon later analysis, TCR association rates were observed to vary by HLA locus, being highest for DRB1 and lowest for HLA-C. The likely origin of a cluster of highly shared sequence variants was a sequencing artifact.

Trimming cost V 4 bases and J 2 bases; bases outside gene matches: 2. CDR1 and CDR2 from the germline V gene are SGHRS and YFSETQ. The CDR3 contains 15 residues. The chain employs TRBV5-1 and TRBJ2-1; 11 nucleotides match TRBD2. The TCR was taken from a girl aged 5-17 years in good health and CMV-seronegative. Specimen: PBMCs. Written as DNA, the CDR3 is TGCGCCAGCAGCCCACTAGCGGGGGCCTACAATGAGCAGTTCTTC. It yields the protein CASSPLAGAYNEQFF.